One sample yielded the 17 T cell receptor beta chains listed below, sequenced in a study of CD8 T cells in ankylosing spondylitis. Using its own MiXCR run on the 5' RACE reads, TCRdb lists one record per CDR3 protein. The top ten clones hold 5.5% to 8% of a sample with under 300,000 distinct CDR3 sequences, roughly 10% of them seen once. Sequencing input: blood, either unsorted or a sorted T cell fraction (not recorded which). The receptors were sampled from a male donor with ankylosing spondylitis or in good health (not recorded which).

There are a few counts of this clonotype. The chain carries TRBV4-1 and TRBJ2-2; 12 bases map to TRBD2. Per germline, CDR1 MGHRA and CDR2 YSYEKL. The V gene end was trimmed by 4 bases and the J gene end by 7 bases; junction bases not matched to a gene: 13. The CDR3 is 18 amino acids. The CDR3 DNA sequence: TGCGCCAGCAGCCGGCAGGGACTAGCGGGCGACGCTAGCGGGGAGCTGTTTTTT. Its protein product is CASSRQGLAGDASGELFF.

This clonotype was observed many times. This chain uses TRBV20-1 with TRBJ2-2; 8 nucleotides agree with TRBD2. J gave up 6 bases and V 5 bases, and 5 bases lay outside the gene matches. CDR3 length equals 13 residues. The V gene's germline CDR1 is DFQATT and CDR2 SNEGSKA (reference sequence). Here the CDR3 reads CSAGQREPGELFF. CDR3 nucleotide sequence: TGCAGTGCTGGTCAGCGGGAGCCCGGGGAGCTGTTTTTT.

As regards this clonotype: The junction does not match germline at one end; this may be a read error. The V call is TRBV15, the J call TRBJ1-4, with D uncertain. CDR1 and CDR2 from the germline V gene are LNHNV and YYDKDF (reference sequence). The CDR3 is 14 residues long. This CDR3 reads CATGRDHGEEKLFF. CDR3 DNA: TGTGCCACCGGCAGAGATCACGGGGAAGAAAAACTGTTTTTT.

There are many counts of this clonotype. CDR3 in amino acids: CASRQNYQPQHF. The DNA for the CDR3 is TGTGCCAGCCGACAGAACTATCAGCCCCAGCATTTT. This chain joins TRBV6-1 and TRBJ1-5; weak D call: TRBD1 (5 bases). The CDR3 length is 12 residues. V was cut by 8 bases and J by 5 bases, with 10 bases left in between. Germline V CDR1 and CDR2: MNHNS, SASEGT.

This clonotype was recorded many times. The CDR3 region has the DNA TGTGCCAGCAGCGACCCATTGGGCCGGCGAAGCTACACCTTC. Translating gives CASSDPLGRRSYTF. V is TRBV7-8 and J is TRBJ1-2, with unresolved D. The germline CDR1 and CDR2 sequences are SGHVS and FQNEAQ. The V end lost 5 bases, the J end lost 9 bases, and 19 bases lay between the germline ends. The CDR3 length is 14 residues.

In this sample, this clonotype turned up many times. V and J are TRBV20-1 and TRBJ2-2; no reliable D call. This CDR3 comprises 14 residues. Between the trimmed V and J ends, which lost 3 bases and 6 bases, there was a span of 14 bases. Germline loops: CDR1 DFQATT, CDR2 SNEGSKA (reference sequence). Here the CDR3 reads CSASLTSEAGELFF. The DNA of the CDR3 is TGCAGTGCTAGCCTCACCTCTGAGGCCGGGGAGCTGTTTTTT.

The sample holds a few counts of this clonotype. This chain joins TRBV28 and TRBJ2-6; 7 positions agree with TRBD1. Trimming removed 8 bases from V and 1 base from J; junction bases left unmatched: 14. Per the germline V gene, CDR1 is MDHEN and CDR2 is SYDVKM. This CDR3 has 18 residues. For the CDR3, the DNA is TGTGCCAGCCGGAAACCGGGACAGAGCTTTTCTGGGGCCAACGTCCTGACTTTC. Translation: CASRKPGQSFSGANVLTF.

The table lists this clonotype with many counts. CDR3 bases: TGCGCCAGCACGGCCCCAAATTCACCCCTCCACTTT. Protein: CASTAPNSPLHF. V gene TRBV10-2 combines with J gene TRBJ1-6; D unresolved. CDR3 length: 12 residues. V was shortened by 7 bases and J by 7 bases, with 8 bases between the two germline ends. CDR1 is WSHSY and CDR2 is SAAADI in the germline V gene.

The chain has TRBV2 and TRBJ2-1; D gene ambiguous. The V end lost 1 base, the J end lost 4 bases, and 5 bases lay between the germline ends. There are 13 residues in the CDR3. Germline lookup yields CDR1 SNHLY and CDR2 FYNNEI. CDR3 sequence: CASSEGQYNEQFF. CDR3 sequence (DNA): TGTGCCAGCAGTGAAGGGCAGTACAATGAGCAGTTCTTC. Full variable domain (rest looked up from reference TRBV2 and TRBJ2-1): EPEVTQTPSHQVTQMGQEVILRCVPISNHLYFYWYRQILGQKVEFLVSFYNNEISEKSEIFDDQFSVERPDGSNFTLKIRSTKLEDSAMYFCASSEGQYNEQFFGPGTRLTVL.

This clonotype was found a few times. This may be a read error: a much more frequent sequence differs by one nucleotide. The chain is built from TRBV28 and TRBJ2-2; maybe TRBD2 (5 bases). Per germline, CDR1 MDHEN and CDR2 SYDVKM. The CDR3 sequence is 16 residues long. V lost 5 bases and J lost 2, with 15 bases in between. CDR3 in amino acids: CASSTPWERNTGELFF. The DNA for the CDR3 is TGTGCCAGCAGTACCCCGTGGGAGCGCAACACCGGGGAGCTGTTTTTT.

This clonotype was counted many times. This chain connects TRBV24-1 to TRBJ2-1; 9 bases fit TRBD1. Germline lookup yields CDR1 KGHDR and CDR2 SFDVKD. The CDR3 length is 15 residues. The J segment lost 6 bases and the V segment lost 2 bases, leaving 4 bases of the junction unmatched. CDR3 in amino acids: CATSDSGTGSNEQFF. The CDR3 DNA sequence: TGTGCCACCAGTGATTCCGGGACAGGGTCCAATGAGCAGTTCTTC.

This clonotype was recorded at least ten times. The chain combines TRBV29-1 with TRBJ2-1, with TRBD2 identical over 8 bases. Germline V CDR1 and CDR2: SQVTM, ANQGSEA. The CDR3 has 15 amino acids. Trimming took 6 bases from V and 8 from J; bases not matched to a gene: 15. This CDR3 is CSVQTGTRGFHEQFF. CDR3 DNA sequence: TGCAGCGTCCAAACCGGGACTAGGGGATTTCATGAGCAGTTCTTC.

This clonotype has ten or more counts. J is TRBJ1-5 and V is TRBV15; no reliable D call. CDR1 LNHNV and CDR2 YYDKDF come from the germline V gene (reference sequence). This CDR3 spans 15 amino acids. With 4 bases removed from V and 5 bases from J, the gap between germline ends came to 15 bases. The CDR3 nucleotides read TGTGCCACCAGCACACCGTGGAGGTCTGATCAGCCCCAGCATTTT. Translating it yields CATSTPWRSDQPQHF.

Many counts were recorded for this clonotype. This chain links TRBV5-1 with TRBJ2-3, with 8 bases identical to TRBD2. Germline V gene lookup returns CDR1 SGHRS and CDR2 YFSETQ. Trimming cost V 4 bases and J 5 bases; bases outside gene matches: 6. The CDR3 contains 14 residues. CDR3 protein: CASSPTGGRDTQYF. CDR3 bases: TGCGCCAGCAGCCCGACGGGGGGGAGAGATACGCAGTATTTT. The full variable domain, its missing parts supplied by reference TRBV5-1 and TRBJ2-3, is KAGVTQTPRYLIKTRGQQVTLSCSPISGHRSVSWYQQTPGQGLQFLFEYFSETQRNKGNFPGRFSGRQFSNSRSEMNVSTLELGDSALYLCASSPTGGRDTQYFGPGTRLTVL.

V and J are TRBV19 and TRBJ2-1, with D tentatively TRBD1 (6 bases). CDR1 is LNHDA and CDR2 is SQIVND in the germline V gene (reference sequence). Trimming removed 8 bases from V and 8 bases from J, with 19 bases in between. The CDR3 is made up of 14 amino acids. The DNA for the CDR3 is TGTGCCAGTCTACAACCAGGTGAGGGGGATGAGCAGTTCTTC. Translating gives CASLQPGEGDEQFF.

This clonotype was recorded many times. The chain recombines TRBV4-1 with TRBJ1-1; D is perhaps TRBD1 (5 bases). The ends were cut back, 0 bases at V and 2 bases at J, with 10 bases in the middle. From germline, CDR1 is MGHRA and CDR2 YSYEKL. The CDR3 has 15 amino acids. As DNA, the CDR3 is TGCGCCAGCAGCCAAGAGCCGGGGGTCAACACTGAAGCTTTCTTT. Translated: CASSQEPGVNTEAFF.

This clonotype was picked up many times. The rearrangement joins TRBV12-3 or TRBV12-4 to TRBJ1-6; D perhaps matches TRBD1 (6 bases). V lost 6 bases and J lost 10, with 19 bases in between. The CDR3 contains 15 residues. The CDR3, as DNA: TGTGCCAGCAGCACGTACAGGGAGAGAGAATCACCCCTCCACTTT. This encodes CASSTYRERESPLHF.